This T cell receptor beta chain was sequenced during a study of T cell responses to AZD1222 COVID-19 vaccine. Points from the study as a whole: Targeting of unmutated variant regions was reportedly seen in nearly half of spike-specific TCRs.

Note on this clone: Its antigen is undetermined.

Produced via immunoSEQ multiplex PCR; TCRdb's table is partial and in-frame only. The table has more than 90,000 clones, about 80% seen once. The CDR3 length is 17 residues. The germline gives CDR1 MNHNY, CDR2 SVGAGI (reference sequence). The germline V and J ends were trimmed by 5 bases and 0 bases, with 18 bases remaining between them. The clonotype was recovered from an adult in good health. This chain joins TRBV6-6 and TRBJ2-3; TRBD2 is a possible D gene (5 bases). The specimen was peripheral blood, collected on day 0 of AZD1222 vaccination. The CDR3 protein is CASSLREGEPSTDTQYF. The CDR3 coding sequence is TGTGCCAGCAGTCTCCGAGAGGGCGAACCTAGCACAGATACGCAGTATTTT.